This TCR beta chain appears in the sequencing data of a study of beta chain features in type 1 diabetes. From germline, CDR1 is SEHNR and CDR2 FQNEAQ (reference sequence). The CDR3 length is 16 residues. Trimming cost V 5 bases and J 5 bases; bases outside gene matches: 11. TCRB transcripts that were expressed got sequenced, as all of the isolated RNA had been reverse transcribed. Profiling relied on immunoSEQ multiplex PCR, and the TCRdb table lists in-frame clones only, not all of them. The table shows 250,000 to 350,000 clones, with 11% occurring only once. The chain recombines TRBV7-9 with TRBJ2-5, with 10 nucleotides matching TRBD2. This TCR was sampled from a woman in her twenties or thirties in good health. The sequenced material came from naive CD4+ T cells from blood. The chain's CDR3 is CASSADPSGSMETQYF. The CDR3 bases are TGTGCCAGCAGCGCTGATCCTAGCGGGAGCATGGAGACCCAGTACTTC.